The rows below give T cell receptor beta chains drawn from one sample of a study of T cell responses to AZD1222 COVID-19 vaccine. The repertoire was sequenced with immunoSEQ multiplex PCR; TCRdb's copy has only in-frame clones and lacks some. The profile shows approximately 140,000 clones, 80% to 90% of them singletons. Material: peripheral blood, obtained on day 0 of AZD1222 vaccination. Every receptor here comes from an adult in good health. Each CDR3 is given without its conserved first and last residue.

j_call v_call cdr3_aa
TRBJ2-3 TRBV2 ASRDRVLTDTQY
TRBJ1-5 TRBV19 ASSIGRGLNQPQH
TRBJ2-7 TRBV10-1 ASRNRGPSSYEQY
TRBJ2-2 TRBV7-6 ASSPNRRETTGELF
TRBJ2-2 TRBV9 ASSPQGSTGELF
TRBJ2-1 TRBV4-2 ASSPLAGGSYNEQF
TRBJ2-7 TRBV7-2 ASSLVGEGTYEQY
TRBJ1-2 TRBV19 GGRVPWDYGYT
TRBJ2-5 TRBV5-6 ASSPISGSQETQY
TRBJ2-1 TRBV5-6 ASSLADSEI
TRBJ2-1 TRBV14 ASSRPGLAGRNEQF
TRBJ1-1 TRBV6-5 ASSYSRLNTEAF
TRBJ1-1 TRBV5-4 ASSLGGANTEAF
TRBJ2-5 TRBV6-5 ASRSGGETQY
TRBJ1-2 TRBV7-2 ASSGRAGPEGYT
TRBJ1-1 TRBV30 AWGGPVERTEAF
TRBJ1-6 TRBV7-9 ASSLGDRGNSPLH
TRBJ2-5 TRBV11-1 ASSLSLAGKETQY
TRBJ2-2 TRBV18 ASSPMTGNTGELF
TRBJ1-2 TRBV7-9 ASSSSPGTGADGYT
TRBJ2-4 TRBV4-2 ASSQDLDSGLAKNIQY
TRBJ2-7 TRBV24-1 ATSESGTGGNEQY
TRBJ1-2 TRBV4-2 ASSQAGGTQGAVGYT
TRBJ2-1 TRBV7-2 ASSWGPKQF
TRBJ2-5 TRBV9 ASSAQGHSQETQY
TRBJ2-5 TRBV5-1 ASSSGLAGGYETQY
TRBJ2-5 TRBV28 ASPDPRAPEETQY
TRBJ2-7 TRBV28 ASSTGTIYYEQY
TRBJ1-4 TRBV2 ASSGGVGKLF
TRBJ2-7 TRBV27 ASRKWGGDTYEQY
TRBJ1-5 TRBV5-8 ASSLGRGRNQPQH
TRBJ2-5 TRBV6-2/TRBV6-3 ASSYLVGGVEY
TRBJ2-3 TRBV6-2/TRBV6-3 ASSRRKGTDTQY
TRBJ1-2 TRBV24-1 ATSDAIGGYT
TRBJ1-4 TRBV27 ASSLLGGDEKLF
TRBJ2-7 TRBV3-1/TRBV3-2 ASSQSLGGGLYEQY
TRBJ2-1 TRBV7-2 ASSPQGAFYNEQF
TRBJ2-2 TRBV12-3/TRBV12-4 ASSPNTGELF
TRBJ1-5 TRBV2 ASSRTGVYSNQPQH
TRBJ1-2 TRBV7-9 ASSLRQGGRPNSNYGYT
TRBJ1-1 TRBV24-1 ATSDSPENTEAF
TRBJ2-5 TRBV4-2 ASSPGQSGFFQETQY